This T cell receptor beta chain derives from a study of CXCR3-negative and CXCR3-positive naive CD8 T cells. General study results and limits: The study found comparably high diversity in both naive subsets and much lower diversity in memory CD8+ cells. Within a donor, both naive subsets shared TRBV-TRBJ usage, unlike memory cells. TCR interaction strength was inferred from TRB CDR3 physicochemistry, as CD5 matched across naive subsets.

With respect to this clonotype: Antigen: not known.

Preparation of TRB cDNA libraries relied on 5' RACE carrying UMI labels. TCRdb re-called the 5' RACE reads and gives one entry per CDR3 protein, without DNA. The sample has some 61,000 distinct CDR3 sequences; the top ten hold about 4.4%. This CDR3 region has 13 residues. Germline loops: CDR1 SQVTM, CDR2 ANQGSEA. The sequenced material came from naive CXCR3- CD8+ T cells from blood. Subset in this sample: CD45RO-CCR7+CD27+CD95- naive CD8+ T cells lacking CXCR3 (TNR3-). This chain uses TRBV29-1 with TRBJ2-1; TCRdb's assignment of TRBD1 cannot be checked, as there is no DNA. The sequence came from a human donor in good health. Some clones in this sample may be carry-over from other donors' samples. CDR3 protein: CSVDGGAEGEQFF.